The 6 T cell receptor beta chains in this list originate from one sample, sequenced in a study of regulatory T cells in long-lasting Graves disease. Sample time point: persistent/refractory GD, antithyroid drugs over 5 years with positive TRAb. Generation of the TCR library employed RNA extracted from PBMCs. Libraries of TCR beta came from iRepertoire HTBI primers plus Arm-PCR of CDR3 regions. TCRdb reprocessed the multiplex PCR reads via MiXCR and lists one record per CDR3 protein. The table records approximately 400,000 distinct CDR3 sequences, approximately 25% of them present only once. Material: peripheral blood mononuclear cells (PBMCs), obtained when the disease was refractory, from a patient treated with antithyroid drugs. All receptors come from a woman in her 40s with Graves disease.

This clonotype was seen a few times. The CDR3 sequence: CASSLSGVVTEAFF. CDR3 nucleotide sequence: TGTGCCAGCAGCTTATCGGGGGTGGTCACTGAAGCTTTCTTT. V and J are TRBV7-8 and TRBJ1-1; a weak D match, TRBD1 (5 bases). This CDR3 contains 14 residues. Looked up from germline, CDR1 is SGHVS and CDR2 is FQNEAQ. Trimming pared 2 bases from V and 4 bases from J, leaving 11 bases between. Looking up the rest from reference TRBV7-8 and TRBJ1-1 gives the full variable domain: GAGVSQSPRYKVAKRGQDVALRCDPISGHVSLFWYQQALGQGPEFLTYFQNEAQLDKSGLPSDRFFAERPEGSVSTLKIQRTQQEDSAVYLCASSLSGVVTEAFFGQGTRLTVV.

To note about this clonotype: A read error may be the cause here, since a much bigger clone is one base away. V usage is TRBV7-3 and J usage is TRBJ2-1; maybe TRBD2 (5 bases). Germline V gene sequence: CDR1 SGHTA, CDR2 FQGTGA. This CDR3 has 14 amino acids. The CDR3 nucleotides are TGTGCCAACAGCCCGTTCGGGACCTACAATGAGCAGTTCTTC. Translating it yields CANSPFGTYNEQFF.

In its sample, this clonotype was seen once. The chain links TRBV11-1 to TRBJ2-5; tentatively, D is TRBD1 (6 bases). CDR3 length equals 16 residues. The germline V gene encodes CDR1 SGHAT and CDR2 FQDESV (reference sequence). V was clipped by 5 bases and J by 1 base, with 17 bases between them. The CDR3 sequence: CASSMVGDTSQETQYF. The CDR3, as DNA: TGTGCCAGCAGCATGGTTGGGGACACCTCCCAAGAGACCCAGTACTTC.

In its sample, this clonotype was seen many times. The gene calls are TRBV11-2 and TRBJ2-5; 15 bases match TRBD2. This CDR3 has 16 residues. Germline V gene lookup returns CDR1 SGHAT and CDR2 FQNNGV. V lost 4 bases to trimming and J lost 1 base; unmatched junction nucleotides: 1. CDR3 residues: CASSSGLAGGQETQYF. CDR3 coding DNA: TGTGCCAGCAGCTCGGGACTAGCGGGAGGCCAAGAGACCCAGTACTTC.

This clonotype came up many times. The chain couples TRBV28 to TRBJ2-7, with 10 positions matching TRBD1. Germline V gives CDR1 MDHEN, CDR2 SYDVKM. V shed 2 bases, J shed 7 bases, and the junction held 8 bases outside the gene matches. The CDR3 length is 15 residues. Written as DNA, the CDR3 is TGTGCCAGCAGTTTAACCGGGACAGGGGCTATGGAGCAGTACTTC. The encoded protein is CASSLTGTGAMEQYF.

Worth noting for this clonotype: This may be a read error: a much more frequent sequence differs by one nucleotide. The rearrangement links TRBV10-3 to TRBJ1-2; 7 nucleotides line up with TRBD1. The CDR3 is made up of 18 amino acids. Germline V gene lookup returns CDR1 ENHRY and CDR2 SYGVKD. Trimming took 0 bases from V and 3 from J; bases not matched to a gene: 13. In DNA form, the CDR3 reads TGTGCCATCAGTGAGTCCTCCTCTACCAGGGGGGACGACTATGGCTACACCTTC. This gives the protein CAISESSSTRGDDYGYTF.